This T cell receptor (beta chain) was sequenced during a study of Graves' ophthalmopathy and Graves' hyperthyroidism. Study summary: Sampling took place at initial diagnosis, with peripheral blood obtained before any treatment.

This clonotype was seen repeatedly, ten times or more. Its target is unknown. Whole-study findings and limits: Using a 13-signature model, the authors split ophthalmopathy from stable hyperthyroidism, with just under 90% sensitivity and 70% to 83% specificity. Blood also carried most expanded thyroid clonotypes exceeding 0.001 frequency.

Orbital computed tomography and thyroid ultrasound, along with TRAb, serum thyroxine and clinical symptoms, underpinned diagnosis. CDR3 regions of TCR beta were amplified from RNA transcripts. RT-PCR with HTBI primers came first, then second-round multiplex PCR. TCRdb ran MiXCR on the multiplex PCR reads and lists one entry per CDR3 protein. The sample consists of hundreds of thousands of distinct CDR3 sequences, about 38% of them appearing once. CDR3 length: 15 amino acids. The V end lost 3 bases, the J end lost 6 bases, and 12 bases lay between the germline ends. Per germline, CDR1 SNHLY and CDR2 FYNNEI.

Sequenced input: peripheral blood. The rearrangement uses TRBV2 and TRBJ1-6, with D tentatively TRBD1 (6 bases). The sequence was obtained from an adult man with Graves' ophthalmopathy. CDR3 in amino acids: CASSEQGPRNSPLHF. CDR3 nucleotide sequence: TGTGCCAGCAGTGAGCAGGGGCCGCGTAATTCACCCCTCCACTTT.